This T cell receptor beta chain was recovered during a study of blood T cell repertoires in COVID-19. Study-level information: Sample material is recorded as cDNA or gDNA derived from T cells, B-cell-depleted T cells, or PBMCs.

Per the authors' pipeline: Reference gene primer amplification gave estimated nucleated cell counts. Some clones are missing from TCRdb's copy, which holds only in-frame ones; the method was immunoSEQ multiplex PCR. D and trimming come from the DNA, and the V and J calls and clone size come from that table. In the table there are about 220,000 clones, 82% of which are singletons. The source of this sequence is a woman in her 70s with COVID-19, enrolled during active disease. Sequencing was done on a sample of peripheral blood.

The CDR3 sequence: CASSVTGFGETQYF. The CDR3, as DNA: TGTGCCAGTAGTGTGACAGGGTTCGGAGAGACCCAGTACTTC. The chain carries TRBV19 and TRBJ2-5, with 7 nucleotides matching TRBD1. This CDR3 is 14 amino acids long. V trimming: 5 bases; J trimming: 4 bases; junction bases outside the gene matches: 7. Germline V gives CDR1 LNHDA, CDR2 SQIVND (reference sequence).